These 27 T cell receptor beta chains were sequenced from one sample in a study of blood T cell repertoires in COVID-19. Assay used: immunoSEQ multiplex PCR; TCRdb lists only in-frame clones, some missing. The sample yields approximately 140,000 clones, approximately 90% seen once. Sequenced sample: peripheral blood. Every receptor here comes from a woman between 55 and 75 years old with active or convalescent COVID-19.

The rearrangement joins TRBV27 to TRBJ1-1; no firm D call. V lost 8 bases and J 3 bases, leaving 16 bases between the germline ends. There are 14 residues in the CDR3. From germline, CDR1 is MNHEY and CDR2 SMNVEV (reference sequence). The CDR3 spells CASSAQYSDTEAFF. The CDR3 nucleotides are TGTGCCAGCTCAGCGCAGTATTCAGACACTGAAGCTTTCTTT.

V gene TRBV5-4 combines with J gene TRBJ1-1, with 8 bases fitting TRBD1. Trimming at V came to 2 bases and at J to 6 bases, leaving 6 bases not matched to a gene. The CDR3 loop spans 14 amino acids. CDR1 SGHNT and CDR2 YYREEE come from the germline V gene (reference sequence). The CDR3 reads CASSLYGQGPEAFF. CDR3 sequence (DNA): TGTGCCAGCAGCTTATACGGACAGGGCCCTGAAGCTTTCTTT.

The chain employs TRBV9 and TRBJ1-5; 8 bases agree with TRBD1. Per germline, CDR1 SGDLS and CDR2 YYNGEE. This CDR3 contains 15 residues. Trimming at V came to 0 bases and at J to 6 bases, leaving 5 bases not matched to a gene. The CDR3 is CASSVGQGLSQPQHF. The CDR3 DNA reads TGTGCCAGCAGCGTAGGACAGGGGCTGAGTCAGCCCCAGCATTTT.

This sequence joins TRBV19 and TRBJ2-1; 8 positions agree with TRBD1. J was trimmed by 2 bases and V by 6 bases; bases with no gene match: 6. Per germline, CDR1 LNHDA and CDR2 SQIVND (reference sequence). This CDR3 region has 15 residues. The CDR3 DNA sequence: TGTGCCAGTAGCCGGACAGGGTTAGCCTACAATGAGCAGTTCTTC. Its protein is CASSRTGLAYNEQFF.

CDR3 DNA: TGTGCCAGCAGCCTACAGGGCGGGGAGCTGTTTTTT. Translated: CASSLQGGELFF. The genes are TRBV3-1 (or the pseudogene TRBV3-2) and TRBJ2-2, with D possibly TRBD1 on 6 matching bases. V gave up 4 bases and J gave up 7 bases, with 7 bases separating them. From germline, CDR1 is LGHDT and CDR2 YNNKEL (reference sequence). The CDR3 totals 12 residues.

This clone was counted between two and nine times. J is TRBJ1-2 and V is TRBV19; possibly TRBD1 for D (5 bases). The CDR3 spans 12 residues. Germline V CDR1 and CDR2: LNHDA, SQIVND (reference sequence). Trimming pared 5 bases from V and 8 bases from J, leaving 12 bases between. CDR3 coding DNA: TGTGCCAGTAGTCACTCTCAGGGCGGCTACACCTTC. Protein: CASSHSQGGYTF.

The chain carries TRBV11-2 and TRBJ1-1; possible D gene TRBD1, 5 bases. Trimming shortened V by 5 bases and J by 7 bases, and 17 bases separated the two germline ends. CDR1 SGHAT and CDR2 FQNNGV come from the germline V gene. The CDR3 contains 14 residues. The CDR3 region has the DNA TGTGCCAGCAGCCGCAACGGGCTTCAGGGTGAAGCTTTCTTT. Its protein product is CASSRNGLQGEAFF.

The chain's CDR3 is CATADRVENYGYTF. CDR3 DNA sequence: TGTGCCACGGCCGACAGGGTTGAAAACTATGGCTACACCTTC. V gene TRBV5-4 combines with J gene TRBJ1-2, with 7 bases matching TRBD1. Germline V gene data show CDR1 as SGHNT and CDR2 as YYREEE (reference sequence). The V segment lost 9 bases and the J segment 2 bases; nucleotides outside the gene matches: 10. The CDR3 consists of 14 residues.

This chain links TRBV19 with TRBJ1-2; the D gene is possibly TRBD1 (5 bases). V lost 3 bases to trimming and J lost 4 bases, with 15 bases between them. The CDR3 is made up of 15 amino acids. Germline V gene lookup returns CDR1 LNHDA and CDR2 SQIVND (reference sequence). This CDR3 is CASSIQAGVVYGYTF. DNA for the CDR3: TGTGCCAGTAGTATTCAGGCGGGGGTTGTCTATGGCTACACCTTC.

The chain couples TRBV5-1 to TRBJ1-3; D is ambiguous. This CDR3 region has 14 residues. V lost 4 bases, J lost 0 bases, and 8 bases lay in between. Per germline, CDR1 SGHRS and CDR2 YFSETQ. The CDR3 loop is CASSPGNSGNTIYF. The CDR3 DNA sequence: TGCGCCAGCAGCCCCGGGAACTCTGGAAACACCATATATTTT.

The sample holds one count of this clone. The V call is TRBV30, the J call TRBJ1-4; D is possibly TRBD1 (5 bases). Germline CDR1 reads GTSNPN; CDR2 reads SVGIG (reference sequence). V lost 1 base, J lost 6 bases, and 33 bases lay in between. The CDR3 totals 21 residues. The CDR3 coding sequence is TGTGCCTGGAGTGCCCCTCCCCGATCTAATGGTGGGGGGGTAGTCGATGAAAAACTGTTTTTT. As protein: CAWSAPPRSNGGGVVDEKLFF.

DNA for the CDR3: TGTGCCAGTAGTATAGCACGGGCCTACGAGCAGTACTTC. It translates to CASSIARAYEQYF. The chain uses TRBV19 and TRBJ2-7; D not certain. The V gene lost 1 base and the J gene lost 2 bases, with 6 bases spanning the gap. Germline V gives CDR1 LNHDA, CDR2 SQIVND (reference sequence). CDR3 length: 13 residues.

The chain links TRBV10-1 to TRBJ1-5, with D perhaps matching TRBD1 (6 bases). Germline CDR1 and CDR2: WNHNN and SYGVQD (reference sequence). V lost 3 bases, J lost 7 bases, and 16 bases lay in between. The CDR3 covers 15 residues. The CDR3 nucleotides read TGCGCCAGCAGTGAATTTAAACAGGGTCTACAGCCCCAGCATTTT. It is translated as CASSEFKQGLQPQHF.

The table lists this clone with a count of one. The chain uses TRBV5-8 and TRBJ1-2; tentative D call: TRBD1 (5 bases). The CDR3 has 15 amino acids. In germline, CDR1 is SGHTS, CDR2 YDEGEE. Trimming stripped 0 bases from V and 4 bases from J, with 13 bases between. As DNA, the CDR3 is TGTGCCAGCAGCTTGGCCCAGGGTGATGCCTATGGCTACACCTTC. This codes for CASSLAQGDAYGYTF.

The genes are TRBV7-9 and TRBJ2-7, with D perhaps matching TRBD1 (7 bases). The V gene's germline CDR1 is SEHNR and CDR2 FQNEAQ (reference sequence). V was trimmed by 5 bases and J by 2 bases, leaving 16 bases between them. This CDR3 has 15 residues. The CDR3 DNA is TGTGCCAGCAGCCGGGGGACAGCCGGGACCTACGAGCAGTACTTC. Translated, it gives CASSRGTAGTYEQYF.

V gene TRBV7-8 combines with J gene TRBJ2-7, with TRBD1 as a possible D gene (6 bases). This CDR3 spans 18 amino acids. Between the trimmed V and J ends, which lost 6 bases and 7 bases, there was a span of 31 bases. Germline CDR1 SGHVS, CDR2 FQNEAQ. CDR3 nucleotides: TGTGCCAGCAGTTCTACCTCGAGGGGGAGCGGACGAACGTGGGAGCAGTACTTC. Protein: CASSSTSRGSGRTWEQYF.

The rearrangement joins TRBV5-6 to TRBJ1-4; no definite D call. The germline CDR1 and CDR2 sequences are SGHDT and YYEEEE. The CDR3 is 14 residues long. The V gene lost 4 bases and the J gene lost 7 bases, with 14 bases spanning the gap. This CDR3 is CASSQIQWSEKLFF. In DNA form, the CDR3 reads TGTGCCAGCAGCCAAATACAATGGAGTGAAAAACTGTTTTTT.

This chain joins TRBV13 and TRBJ1-2; 7 positions agree with TRBD1. The CDR3 is made up of 15 amino acids. Germline CDR1 PRHDT, CDR2 FYEKMQ (reference sequence). V was clipped by 4 bases and J by 2 bases; unmatched bases: 7. CDR3: CASSSITGANYGYTF. The CDR3 coding sequence is TGTGCCAGCAGCTCGATCACAGGGGCCAACTATGGCTACACCTTC.

This clone was counted between two and nine times. This chain uses TRBV11-2 with TRBJ1-1; D unclear. Germline V lookup: CDR1 SGHAT, CDR2 FQNNGV. V was cut by 11 bases and J by 4 bases, with 11 bases left in between. The CDR3 length is 11 residues. The CDR3 sequence: CAGGLGTEAFF. The CDR3 region has the DNA TGTGCCGGAGGACTGGGCACTGAAGCTTTCTTT.

This clone was seen a single time. V gene TRBV7-8 combines with J gene TRBJ2-5; D might be TRBD2 (7 bases). The germline CDR1 and CDR2 sequences are SGHVS and FQNEAQ. V lost 0 bases and J lost 7, with 21 bases in between. This CDR3 contains 17 residues. CDR3 coding DNA: TGTGCCAGCAGCTTAGCGCGGGGGCCATCGCCCACTGGGACCCAGTACTTC. Translated: CASSLARGPSPTGTQYF.

The chain couples TRBV2 to TRBJ1-1; 7 nucleotides align to TRBD1. The CDR3 has 16 residues. The V gene end was trimmed by 0 bases and the J gene end by 1 base; junction bases not matched to a gene: 5. The germline CDR1 and CDR2 sequences are SNHLY and FYNNEI. For the CDR3, the DNA is TGTGCCAGCAGTGAAGCCGAACGGGACAGGAACACTGAAGCTTTCTTT. It codes for CASSEAERDRNTEAFF.

J is TRBJ2-7 and V is TRBV19, with TRBD1 matching over 9 bases. The V and J ends lost 3 bases and 0 bases, in that order; junction bases with no gene match: 3. Germline CDR1 reads LNHDA; CDR2 reads SQIVND (reference sequence). This CDR3 spans 15 amino acids. Here the CDR3 reads CASSIGQGSSYEQYF. In nucleotides, the CDR3 is TGTGCCAGTAGTATCGGACAGGGGAGCTCCTACGAGCAGTACTTC.

The gene calls are TRBV6-5 and TRBJ2-2; D is uncertain. This CDR3 region has 15 residues. CDR1 is MNHEY, CDR2 SVGAGI, per germline. Between the trimmed V and J ends, which lost 0 bases and 0 bases, there was a span of 5 bases. CDR3 sequence reads: CASSYSKPNTGELFF. DNA for the CDR3: TGTGCCAGCAGTTACTCGAAGCCGAACACCGGGGAGCTGTTTTTT.

This clone was detected only once. This chain joins TRBV6-5 and TRBJ2-7; 10 positions match TRBD1. CDR1 MNHEY and CDR2 SVGAGI come from the germline V gene. Trimming removed 5 bases from V and 7 bases from J; junction bases left unmatched: 11. The CDR3 loop spans 15 amino acids. CDR3 protein: CASSLRPGQGREQYF. DNA for the CDR3: TGTGCCAGCAGTCTTCGACCGGGACAGGGGAGGGAGCAGTACTTC.

This clone was observed once. The chain has TRBV13 and TRBJ2-1, with 7 positions matching TRBD2. The junction had 16 bases not matched to a gene; V was cut back by 5 bases and J by 9 bases. This CDR3 has 16 amino acids. Germline assignment: CDR1 PRHDT and CDR2 FYEKMQ (reference sequence). CDR3 bases: TGTGCCAGCAGCCCCCCAAGAAGCGGGGTGAAGCGTGAGCAGTTCTTC. This translates into CASSPPRSGVKREQFF.

The chain is built from TRBV5-4 and TRBJ2-2, with 7 bases fitting TRBD1. Germline lookup yields CDR1 SGHNT and CDR2 YYREEE (reference sequence). Trimming removed 6 bases from V and 5 bases from J; junction bases left unmatched: 13. The CDR3 contains 16 residues. DNA for the CDR3: TGTGCCAGCACCCTGACAGGGTACTCAAAGACCGGGGAGCTGTTTTTT. Protein: CASTLTGYSKTGELFF. Together with reference TRBV5-4 and TRBJ2-2, the CDR3 gives the full variable domain: ETGVTQSPTHLIKTRGQQVTLRCSSQSGHNTVSWYQQALGQGPQFIFQYYREEENGRGNFPPRFSGLQFPNYSSELNVNALELDDSALYLCASTLTGYSKTGELFFGEGSRLTVL.

This clone was seen a single time. The chain couples TRBV19 to TRBJ2-7; 7 nucleotides agree with TRBD1. The germline V gene encodes CDR1 LNHDA and CDR2 SQIVND (reference sequence). This CDR3 comprises 15 residues. V lost 6 bases and J lost 0; bases outside the gene matches: 8. CDR3 in DNA: TGTGCCAGTAGGGGGACAGACAGTTACTCCTACGAGCAGTACTTC. Encoded protein: CASRGTDSYSYEQYF.